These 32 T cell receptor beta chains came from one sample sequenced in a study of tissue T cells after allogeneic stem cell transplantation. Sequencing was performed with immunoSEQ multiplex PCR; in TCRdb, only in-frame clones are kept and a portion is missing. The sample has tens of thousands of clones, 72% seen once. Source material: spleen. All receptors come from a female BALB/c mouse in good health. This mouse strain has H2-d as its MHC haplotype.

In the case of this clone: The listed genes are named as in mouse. CDR3 DNA (partial): TGTGCCTGGAGTCGGTCCAGGGAAAGCTCCTATGAACAGTAC. Translation gives CAWSRSRESSYEQY. The entire CDR3 protein is CAWSRSRESSYEQYF. The chain is built from TRBV31 and TRBJ2-7; D possibly corresponds to TRBD1 (5 bases). Coverage ceases 1 residue before the CDR3 finishes, and the germline J gene fills in the end. This CDR3 spans 15 amino acids. The V end was cut by 1 base, the J end by 0 bases, with 13 bases between. The germline gives CDR1 GKSSPN, CDR2 SITVG. Full variable domain (missing parts from reference TRBV31 and TRBJ2-7): AQTIHQWPVAEIKAVGSPLSLGCTIKGKSSPNLYWYWQATGGTLQQLFYSITVGQVESVVQLNLSASRPKDDQFILSTEKLLLSHSGFYLCAWSRSRESSYEQYFGPGTRLTVL.

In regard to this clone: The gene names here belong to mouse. The CDR3 loop reads CASILGGRAETLYF. Partial CDR3 DNA: TGTGCCAGCATACTGGGGGGGCGCGCAGAAACGCTGTAT. The chain carries TRBV2 and TRBJ2-3; TRBD2 matches at 11 bases. The sequence runs out 1 residue before the end of the CDR3; the remainder is reconstructed from the germline J gene. The germline V gene has CDR1 LGHNA and CDR2 YSYQKL. The CDR3 extends over 14 amino acids. The V gene end was trimmed by 7 bases and the J gene end by 3 bases; junction bases not matched to a gene: 3.

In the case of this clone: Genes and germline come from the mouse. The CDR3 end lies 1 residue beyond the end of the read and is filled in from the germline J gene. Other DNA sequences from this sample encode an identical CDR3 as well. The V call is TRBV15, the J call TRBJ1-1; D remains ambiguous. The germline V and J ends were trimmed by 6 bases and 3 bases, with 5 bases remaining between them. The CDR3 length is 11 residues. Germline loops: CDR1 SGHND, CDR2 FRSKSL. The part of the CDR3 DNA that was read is TGTGCCAGCAGCTTACACACAGAAGTCTTC. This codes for CASSLHTEVF. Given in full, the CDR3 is CASSLHTEVFF.

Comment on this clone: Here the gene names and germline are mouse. CDR3 bases read: TGTGCCAGCAGCCTCGGGACAGCTAGTCAAAACACCTTGTAC. It translates to CASSLGTASQNTLY. The entire CDR3 is CASSLGTASQNTLYF. The V gene is TRBV5, the J gene TRBJ2-4; TRBD1 aligns across 7 bases. From the germline J gene comes the end of the CDR3, since the read stops 1 residue before it. The CDR3 spans 15 residues. Germline values: CDR1 LGHNA, CDR2 YNLKQL (reference sequence). The ends lost 4 bases at V and 0 bases at J; junction bases unmatched: 4.

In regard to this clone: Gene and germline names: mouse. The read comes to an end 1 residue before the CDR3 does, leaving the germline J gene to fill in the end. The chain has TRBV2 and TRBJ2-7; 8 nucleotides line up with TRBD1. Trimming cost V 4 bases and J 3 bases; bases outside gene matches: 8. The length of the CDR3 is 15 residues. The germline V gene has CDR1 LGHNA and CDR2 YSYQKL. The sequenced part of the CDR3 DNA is TGTGCCAGCAGCCCCCCCGGGACAGGAGACTATGAACAGTAC. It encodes CASSPPGTGDYEQY. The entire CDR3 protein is CASSPPGTGDYEQYF.

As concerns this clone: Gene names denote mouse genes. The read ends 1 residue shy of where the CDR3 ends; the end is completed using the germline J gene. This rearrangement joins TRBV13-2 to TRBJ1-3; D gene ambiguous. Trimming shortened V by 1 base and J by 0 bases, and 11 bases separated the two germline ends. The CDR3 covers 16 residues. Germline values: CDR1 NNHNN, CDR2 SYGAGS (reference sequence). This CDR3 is CASGDPGSDSGNTLYF. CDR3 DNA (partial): TGTGCCAGCGGTGATCCCGGGTCTGATTCTGGAAATACGCTCTAT.

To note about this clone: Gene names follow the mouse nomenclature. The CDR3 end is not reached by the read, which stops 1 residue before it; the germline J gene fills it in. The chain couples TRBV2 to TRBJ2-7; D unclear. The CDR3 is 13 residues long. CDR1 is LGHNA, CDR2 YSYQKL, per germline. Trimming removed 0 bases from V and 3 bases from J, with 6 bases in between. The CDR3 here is CASSQDPSYEQYF. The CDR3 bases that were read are TGTGCCAGCAGCCAAGATCCCAGCTATGAACAGTAC.

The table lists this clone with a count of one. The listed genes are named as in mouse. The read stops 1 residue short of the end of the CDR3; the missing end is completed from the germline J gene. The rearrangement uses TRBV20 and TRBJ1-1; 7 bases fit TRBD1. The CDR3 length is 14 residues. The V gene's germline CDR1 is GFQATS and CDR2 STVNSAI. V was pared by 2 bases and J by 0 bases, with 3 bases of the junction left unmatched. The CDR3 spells CGARRGQSNTEVFF. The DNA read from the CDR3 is TGTGGTGCTAGGAGGGGACAGTCAAACACAGAAGTCTTC.

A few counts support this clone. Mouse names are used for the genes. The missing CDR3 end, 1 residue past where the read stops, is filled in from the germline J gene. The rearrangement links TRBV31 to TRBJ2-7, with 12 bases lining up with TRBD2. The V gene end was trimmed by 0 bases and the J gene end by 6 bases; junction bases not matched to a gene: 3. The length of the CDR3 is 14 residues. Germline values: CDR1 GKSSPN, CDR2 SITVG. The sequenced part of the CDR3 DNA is TGTGCCTGGAGTCTGGGGACTGGGGGGCTTGAACAGTAC. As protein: CAWSLGTGGLEQY. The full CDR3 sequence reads CAWSLGTGGLEQYF.

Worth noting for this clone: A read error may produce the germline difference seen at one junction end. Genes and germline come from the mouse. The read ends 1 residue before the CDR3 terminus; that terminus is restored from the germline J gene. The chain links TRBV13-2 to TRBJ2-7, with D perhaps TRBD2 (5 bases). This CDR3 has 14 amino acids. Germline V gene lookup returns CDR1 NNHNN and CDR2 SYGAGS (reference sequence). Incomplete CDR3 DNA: TGTGCCAGCAGTGATAGGGCTGGGAACTATGAACAGTAC. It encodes CASSDRAGNYEQY. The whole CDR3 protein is CASSDRAGNYEQYF.

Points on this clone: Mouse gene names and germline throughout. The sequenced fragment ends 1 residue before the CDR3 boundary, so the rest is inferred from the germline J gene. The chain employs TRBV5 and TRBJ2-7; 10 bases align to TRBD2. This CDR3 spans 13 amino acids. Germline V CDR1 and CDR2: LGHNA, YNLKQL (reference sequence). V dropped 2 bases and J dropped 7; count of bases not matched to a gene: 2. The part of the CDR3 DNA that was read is TGTGCCAGCAGCCAACTGGGGGGGCGGGAACAGTAC. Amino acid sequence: CASSQLGGREQY. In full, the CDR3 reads CASSQLGGREQYF.

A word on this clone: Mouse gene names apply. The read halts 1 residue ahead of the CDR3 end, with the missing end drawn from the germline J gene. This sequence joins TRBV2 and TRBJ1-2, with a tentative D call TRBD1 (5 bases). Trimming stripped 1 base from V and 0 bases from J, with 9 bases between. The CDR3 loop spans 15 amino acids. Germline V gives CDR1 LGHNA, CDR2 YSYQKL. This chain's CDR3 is CASSQGGLPNSDYTF. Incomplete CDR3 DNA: TGTGCCAGCAGCCAAGGGGGACTGCCAAACTCCGACTACACC.

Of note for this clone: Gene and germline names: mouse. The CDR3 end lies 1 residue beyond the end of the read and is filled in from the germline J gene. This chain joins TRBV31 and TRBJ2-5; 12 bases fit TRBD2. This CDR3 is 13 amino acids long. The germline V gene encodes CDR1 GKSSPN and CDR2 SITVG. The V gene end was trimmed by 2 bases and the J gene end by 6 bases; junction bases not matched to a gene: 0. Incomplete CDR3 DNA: TGTGCCTGGAGTGACTGGGGGGGCGACACCCAGTAC. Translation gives CAWSDWGGDTQY. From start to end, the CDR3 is CAWSDWGGDTQYF.

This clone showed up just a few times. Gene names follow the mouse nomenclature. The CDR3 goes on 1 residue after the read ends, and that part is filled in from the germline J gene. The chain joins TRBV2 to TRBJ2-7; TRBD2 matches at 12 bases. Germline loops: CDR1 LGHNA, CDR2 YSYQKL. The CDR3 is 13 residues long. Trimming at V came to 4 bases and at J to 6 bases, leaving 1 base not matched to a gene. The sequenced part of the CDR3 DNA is TGTGCCAGCAGCCGGGACTGGGGGGTTGAACAGTAC. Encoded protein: CASSRDWGVEQY. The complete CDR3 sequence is CASSRDWGVEQYF.

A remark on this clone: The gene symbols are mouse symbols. The DNA read from the CDR3 is TGTGCCTGGAGTCGGGACAAAGAAGTCTTC. Encoded protein: CAWSRDKEVF. The full-length CDR3 reads as CAWSRDKEVFF. This chain uses TRBV31 with TRBJ1-1; a possible D gene is TRBD1 (6 bases). The read finishes 1 residue shy of the CDR3 end, and the germline J gene is used to complete it. CDR3 length: 11 residues. The germline V and J ends were trimmed by 1 base and 7 bases, with 7 bases remaining between them. From germline, CDR1 is GKSSPN and CDR2 SITVG.

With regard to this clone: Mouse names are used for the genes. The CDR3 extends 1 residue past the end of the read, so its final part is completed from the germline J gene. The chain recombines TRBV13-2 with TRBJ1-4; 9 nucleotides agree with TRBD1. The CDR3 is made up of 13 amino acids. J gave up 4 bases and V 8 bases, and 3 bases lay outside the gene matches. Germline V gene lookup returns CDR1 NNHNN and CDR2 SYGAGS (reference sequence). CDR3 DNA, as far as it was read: TGTGCCAGGGCGGGACAGGGCAACGAAAGATTATTT. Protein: CARAGQGNERLF. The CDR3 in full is CARAGQGNERLFF.

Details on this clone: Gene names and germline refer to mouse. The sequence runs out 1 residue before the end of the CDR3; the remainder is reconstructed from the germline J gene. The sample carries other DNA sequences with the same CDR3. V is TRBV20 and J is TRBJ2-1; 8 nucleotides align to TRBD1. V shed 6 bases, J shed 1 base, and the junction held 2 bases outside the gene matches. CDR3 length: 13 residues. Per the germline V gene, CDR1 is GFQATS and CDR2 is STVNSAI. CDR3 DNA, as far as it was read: TGTGGTGCCCGGACAGGGAACTATGCTGAGCAGTTC. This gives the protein CGARTGNYAEQF. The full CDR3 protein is CGARTGNYAEQFF.

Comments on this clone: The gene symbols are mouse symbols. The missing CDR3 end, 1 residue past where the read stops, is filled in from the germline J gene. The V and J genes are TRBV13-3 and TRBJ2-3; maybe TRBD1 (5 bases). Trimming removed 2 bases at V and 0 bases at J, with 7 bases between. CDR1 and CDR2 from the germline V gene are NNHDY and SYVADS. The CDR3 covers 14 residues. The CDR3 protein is CASSERGSAETLYF. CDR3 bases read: TGTGCCAGCAGTGAGAGGGGTAGTGCAGAAACGCTGTAT.

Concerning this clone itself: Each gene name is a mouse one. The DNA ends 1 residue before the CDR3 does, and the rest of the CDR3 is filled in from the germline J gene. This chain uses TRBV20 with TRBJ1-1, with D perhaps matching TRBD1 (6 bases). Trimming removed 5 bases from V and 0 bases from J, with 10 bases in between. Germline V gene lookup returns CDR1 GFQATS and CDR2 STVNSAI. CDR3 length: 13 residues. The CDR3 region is CGAAGTTNTEVFF. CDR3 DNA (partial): TGTGGTGCTGCCGGGACAACAAACACAGAAGTCTTC.

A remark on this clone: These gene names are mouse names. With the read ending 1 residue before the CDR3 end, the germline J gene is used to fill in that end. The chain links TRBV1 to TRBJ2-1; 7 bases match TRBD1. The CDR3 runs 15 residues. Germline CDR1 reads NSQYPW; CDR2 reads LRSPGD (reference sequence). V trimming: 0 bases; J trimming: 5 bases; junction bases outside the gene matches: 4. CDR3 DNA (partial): TGCACCTGCAGTGCAGACCGGGGGACAGATGCTGAGCAGTTC. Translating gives CTCSADRGTDAEQF. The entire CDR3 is CTCSADRGTDAEQFF.

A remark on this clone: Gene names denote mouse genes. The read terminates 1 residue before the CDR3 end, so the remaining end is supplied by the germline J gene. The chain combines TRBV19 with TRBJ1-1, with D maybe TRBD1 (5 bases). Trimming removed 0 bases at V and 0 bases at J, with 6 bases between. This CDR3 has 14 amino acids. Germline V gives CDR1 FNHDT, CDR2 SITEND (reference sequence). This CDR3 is CASSIGTTNTEVFF. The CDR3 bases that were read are TGTGCCAGCAGTATAGGGACAACAAACACAGAAGTCTTC.

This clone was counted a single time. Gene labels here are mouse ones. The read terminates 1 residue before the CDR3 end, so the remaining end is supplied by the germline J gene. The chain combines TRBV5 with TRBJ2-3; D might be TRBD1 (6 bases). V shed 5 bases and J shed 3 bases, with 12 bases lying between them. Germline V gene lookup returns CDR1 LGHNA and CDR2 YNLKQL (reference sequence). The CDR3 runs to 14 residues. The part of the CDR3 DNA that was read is TGTGCCAGCAGCGGATACAGGGAGGCAGAAACGCTGTAT. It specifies CASSGYREAETLY. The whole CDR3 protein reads CASSGYREAETLYF.

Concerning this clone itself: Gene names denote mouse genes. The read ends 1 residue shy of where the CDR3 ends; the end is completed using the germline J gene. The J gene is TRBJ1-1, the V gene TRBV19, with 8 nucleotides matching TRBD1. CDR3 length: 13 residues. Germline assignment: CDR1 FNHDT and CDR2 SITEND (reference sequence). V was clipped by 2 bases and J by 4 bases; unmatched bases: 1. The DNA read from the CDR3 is TGTGCCAGCAGTATGGGGACAGGCACAGAAGTCTTC. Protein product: CASSMGTGTEVF. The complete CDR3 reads CASSMGTGTEVFF.

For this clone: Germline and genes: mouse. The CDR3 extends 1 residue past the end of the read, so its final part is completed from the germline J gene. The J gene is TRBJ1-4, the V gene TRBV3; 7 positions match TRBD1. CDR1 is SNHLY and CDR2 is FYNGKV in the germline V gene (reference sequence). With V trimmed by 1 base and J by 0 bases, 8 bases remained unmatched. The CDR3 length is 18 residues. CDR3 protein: CASSLEGAHGISNERLFF. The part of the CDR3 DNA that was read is TGTGCCAGCAGCTTAGAGGGGGCGCATGGGATTTCCAACGAAAGATTATTT.

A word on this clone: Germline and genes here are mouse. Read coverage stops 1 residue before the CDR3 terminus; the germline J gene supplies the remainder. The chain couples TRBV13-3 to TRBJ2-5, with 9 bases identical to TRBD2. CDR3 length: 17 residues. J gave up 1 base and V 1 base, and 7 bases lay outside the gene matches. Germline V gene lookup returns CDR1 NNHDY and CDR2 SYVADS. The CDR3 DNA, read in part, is TGTGCCAGCAGTGATCCACTGGGGGGACGGGACCAAGACACCCAGTAC. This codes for CASSDPLGGRDQDTQY. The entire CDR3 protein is CASSDPLGGRDQDTQYF.

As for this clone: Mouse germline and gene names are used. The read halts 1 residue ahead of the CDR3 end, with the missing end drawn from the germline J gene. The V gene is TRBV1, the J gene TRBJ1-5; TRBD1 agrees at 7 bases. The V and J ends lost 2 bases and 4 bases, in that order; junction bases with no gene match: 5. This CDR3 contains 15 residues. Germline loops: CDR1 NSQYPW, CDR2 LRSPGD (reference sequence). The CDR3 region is CTCSATGTANQAPLF. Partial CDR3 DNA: TGCACCTGCAGTGCAACCGGGACAGCAAACCAGGCTCCGCTT.

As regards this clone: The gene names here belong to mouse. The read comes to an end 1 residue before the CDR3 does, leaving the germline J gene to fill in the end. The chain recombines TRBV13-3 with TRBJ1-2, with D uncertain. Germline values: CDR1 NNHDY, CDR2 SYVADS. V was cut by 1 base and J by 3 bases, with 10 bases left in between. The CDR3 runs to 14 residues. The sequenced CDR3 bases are TGTGCCAGCAGTGATCCCGGACTCGACTCCGACTACACC. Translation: CASSDPGLDSDYT. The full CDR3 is CASSDPGLDSDYTF.

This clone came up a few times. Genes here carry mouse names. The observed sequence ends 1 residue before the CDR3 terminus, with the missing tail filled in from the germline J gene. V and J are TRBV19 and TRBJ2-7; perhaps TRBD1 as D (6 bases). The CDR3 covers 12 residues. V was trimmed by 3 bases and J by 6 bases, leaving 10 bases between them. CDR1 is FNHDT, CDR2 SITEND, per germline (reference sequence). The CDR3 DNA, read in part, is TGTGCCAGCAGTACTCAGGGGAGTGAACAGTAC. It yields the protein CASSTQGSEQY. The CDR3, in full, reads CASSTQGSEQYF.

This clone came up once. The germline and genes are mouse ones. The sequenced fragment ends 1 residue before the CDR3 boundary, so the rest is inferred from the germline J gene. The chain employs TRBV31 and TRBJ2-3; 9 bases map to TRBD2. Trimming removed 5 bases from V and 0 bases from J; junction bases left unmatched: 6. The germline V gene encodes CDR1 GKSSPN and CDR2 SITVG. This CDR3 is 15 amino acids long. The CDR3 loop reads CAWDWGWTSAETLYF. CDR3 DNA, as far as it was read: TGTGCCTGGGACTGGGGGTGGACTAGTGCAGAAACGCTGTAT.

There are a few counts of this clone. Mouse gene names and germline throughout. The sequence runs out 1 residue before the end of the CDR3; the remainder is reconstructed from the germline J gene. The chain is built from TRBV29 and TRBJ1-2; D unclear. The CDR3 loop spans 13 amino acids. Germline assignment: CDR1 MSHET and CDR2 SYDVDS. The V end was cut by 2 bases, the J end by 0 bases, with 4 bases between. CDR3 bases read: TGTGCTAGCAGTTTAAGGGCAAACTCCGACTACACC. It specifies CASSLRANSDYT. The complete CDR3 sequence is CASSLRANSDYTF.

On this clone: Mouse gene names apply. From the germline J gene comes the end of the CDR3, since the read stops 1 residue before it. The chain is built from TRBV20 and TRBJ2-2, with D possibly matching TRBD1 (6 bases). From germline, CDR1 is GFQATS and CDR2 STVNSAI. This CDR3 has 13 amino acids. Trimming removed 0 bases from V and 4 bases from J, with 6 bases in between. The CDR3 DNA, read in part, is TGTGGTGCTAGGGAAGGGGGCACCGGGCAGCTCTAC. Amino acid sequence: CGAREGGTGQLY. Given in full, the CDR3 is CGAREGGTGQLYF.

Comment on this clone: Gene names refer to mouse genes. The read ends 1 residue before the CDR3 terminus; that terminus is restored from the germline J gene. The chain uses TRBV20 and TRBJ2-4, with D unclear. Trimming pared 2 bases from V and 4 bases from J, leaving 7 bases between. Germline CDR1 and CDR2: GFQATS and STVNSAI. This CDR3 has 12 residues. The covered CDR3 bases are TGTGGTGCTAGGACCAGAAAAAACACCTTGTAC. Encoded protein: CGARTRKNTLY. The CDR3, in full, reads CGARTRKNTLYF.